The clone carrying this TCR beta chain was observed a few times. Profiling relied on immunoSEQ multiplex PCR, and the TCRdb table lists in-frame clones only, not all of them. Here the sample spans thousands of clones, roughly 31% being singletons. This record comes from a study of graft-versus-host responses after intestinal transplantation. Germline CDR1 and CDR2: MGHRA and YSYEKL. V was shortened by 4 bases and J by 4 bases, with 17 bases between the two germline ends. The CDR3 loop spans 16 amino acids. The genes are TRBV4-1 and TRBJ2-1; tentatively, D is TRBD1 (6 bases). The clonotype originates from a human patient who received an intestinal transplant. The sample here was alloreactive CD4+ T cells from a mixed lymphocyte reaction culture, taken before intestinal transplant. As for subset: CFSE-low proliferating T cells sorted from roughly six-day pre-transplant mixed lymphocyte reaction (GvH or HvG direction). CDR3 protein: CASSPNPAGAYNEQFF. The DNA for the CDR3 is TGCGCCAGCAGCCCAAACCCGGCAGGGGCGTACAATGAGCAGTTCTTC.